These 17 T cell receptor beta chains originate from one sample sequenced in a study of blood T cell repertoires in COVID-19. The repertoire was sequenced with immunoSEQ multiplex PCR; TCRdb's copy has only in-frame clones and lacks some. The sample has about 250,000 clones, around four fifths seen once. Input material: peripheral blood. These TCRs come from a woman in her sixties with active or convalescent COVID-19.

This clone came up a few times. Other nucleotide sequences in the sample specify the same CDR3. The genes are TRBV28 and TRBJ2-7; 7 nucleotides line up with TRBD1. The CDR3 sequence is 14 residues long. Germline loops: CDR1 MDHEN, CDR2 SYDVKM. The junction had 7 bases not matched to a gene; V was cut back by 4 bases and J by 4 bases. As DNA, the CDR3 is TGTGCCAGCAGTTCCCGGGACAGATTGTACGAGCAGTACGTC. It specifies CASSSRDRLYEQYV.

The chain combines TRBV2 with TRBJ2-1; possible D gene TRBD1, 5 bases. Trimming left V 6 bases short and J 8 bases short, with 17 bases between. This CDR3 has 14 residues. CDR1 and CDR2 (germline): SNHLY, FYNNEI. This CDR3 reads CASSVRGLNDEQFF. The CDR3 bases are TGTGCCAGCAGCGTAAGGGGTTTAAATGATGAGCAGTTCTTC.

The chain is built from TRBV7-8 and TRBJ2-7, with a possible D match to TRBD2 (6 bases). The germline V gene has CDR1 SGHVS and CDR2 FQNEAQ. V lost 6 bases, J lost 3 bases, and 21 bases lay in between. CDR3 size: 16 residues. The CDR3, as DNA: TGTGCCAGCAGGGGGGGAGGCGGCGGGGCGGACTACGAGCAGTACTTC. Translation gives CASRGGGGGADYEQYF. The full variable domain, its missing parts supplied by reference TRBV7-8 and TRBJ2-7, is GAGVSQSPRYKVAKRGQDVALRCDPISGHVSLFWYQQALGQGPEFLTYFQNEAQLDKSGLPSDRFFAERPEGSVSTLKIQRTQQEDSAVYLCASRGGGGGADYEQYFGPGTRLTVT.

V is TRBV5-4 and J is TRBJ2-5; possibly TRBD1 for D (6 bases). The germline gives CDR1 SGHNT, CDR2 YYREEE (reference sequence). Deletions cut 5 bases from V and 2 bases from J, with 10 bases between. The CDR3 runs 13 residues. The CDR3 loop is CASRPQGQETQYF. DNA for the CDR3: TGTGCCAGCAGACCACAGGGACAAGAGACCCAGTACTTC.

The V gene is TRBV7-2, the J gene TRBJ2-5, with 8 nucleotides matching TRBD2. The ends lost 1 base at V and 2 bases at J; junction bases unmatched: 9. Germline V gene lookup returns CDR1 SGHTA and CDR2 FQGNSA. CDR3 length equals 17 residues. The CDR3 DNA is TGTGCCAGCAGCTTAGGGGGTCCGGGACTAGGGCAAGAGACCCAGTACTTC. The encoded protein is CASSLGGPGLGQETQYF.

The DNA for the CDR3 is TGTGCCAGCAGACACCCCGGGACTGGGACTAATGAGCAGTTCTTC. Translated, it gives CASRHPGTGTNEQFF. The V gene is TRBV2, the J gene TRBJ2-1; possible D gene TRBD2, 6 bases. Trimming removed 6 bases from V and 7 bases from J, with 19 bases in between. The CDR3 has 15 residues. Looked up from germline, CDR1 is SNHLY and CDR2 is FYNNEI.

V and J are TRBV30 and TRBJ2-1; 12 nucleotides match TRBD2. Germline V gives CDR1 GTSNPN, CDR2 SVGIG (reference sequence). This CDR3 region has 14 residues. Trimming at V came to 3 bases and at J to 4 bases, leaving 1 base not matched to a gene. CDR3 sequence reads: CAWRGTSGYNEQFF. The CDR3 coding sequence is TGTGCCTGGAGGGGGACTAGCGGGTACAATGAGCAGTTCTTC.

The J gene is TRBJ2-5, the V gene TRBV7-8; 16 bases align to TRBD2. J lost 1 base, V lost 5 bases, and 4 bases had no gene match. The CDR3 runs to 17 residues. CDR1 SGHVS and CDR2 FQNEAQ come from the germline V gene. DNA for the CDR3: TGTGCCAGCAGCCTGGGACTAGCGGGGGGGTTCCAAGAGACCCAGTACTTC. Encoded protein: CASSLGLAGGFQETQYF.

The rearrangement uses TRBV5-6 and TRBJ1-5; 12 bases map to TRBD1. This CDR3 region has 16 residues. Germline CDR1 and CDR2: SGHDT and YYEEEE. J gave up 3 bases and V 4 bases, and 5 bases lay outside the gene matches. The CDR3 is CASSPGTGGPNQPQHF. The CDR3 DNA is TGTGCCAGCAGCCCCGGGACAGGGGGCCCCAATCAGCCCCAGCATTTT.

The chain is built from TRBV14 and TRBJ1-1, with D possibly matching TRBD1 (5 bases). Germline assignment: CDR1 SGHDN and CDR2 FVKESK. Trimming shortened V by 1 base and J by 0 bases, and 15 bases separated the two germline ends. This CDR3 has 17 amino acids. In nucleotides, the CDR3 is TGTGCCAGCAGCCAAGGGGGGGATAGGAGTTTGAACACTGAAGCTTTCTTT. As protein: CASSQGGDRSLNTEAFF.

The genes are TRBV6-5 and TRBJ2-3; D is possibly TRBD1 (6 bases). The CDR3 has 13 amino acids. V was cut by 8 bases and J by 4 bases, with 13 bases left in between. The germline CDR1 and CDR2 sequences are MNHEY and SVGAGI. The DNA of the CDR3 is TGTGCCAGCGCCAGGGGTTCGTCAGATACGCAGTATTTT. Its protein product is CASARGSSDTQYF.

V and J are TRBV5-1 and TRBJ1-1; perhaps TRBD1 as D (6 bases). Germline values: CDR1 SGHRS, CDR2 YFSETQ. The CDR3 is made up of 14 amino acids. Trimming shortened V by 0 bases and J by 6 bases, and 12 bases separated the two germline ends. The CDR3, as DNA: TGCGCCAGCAGCTTGGCAGGGGAAGTCGCTGAAGCTTTCTTT. Its translation is CASSLAGEVAEAFF.

The rearrangement joins TRBV6-5 to TRBJ1-5; D unresolved. CDR3 length equals 13 residues. The germline V and J ends were trimmed by 6 bases and 3 bases, with 9 bases remaining between them. Germline V gives CDR1 MNHEY, CDR2 SVGAGI. DNA of the CDR3: TGTGCCAGCAGACCCCGAGACAATCAGCCCCAGCATTTT. Protein: CASRPRDNQPQHF.

The chain links TRBV19 to TRBJ1-6; 9 positions agree with TRBD1. Germline V lookup: CDR1 LNHDA, CDR2 SQIVND (reference sequence). The CDR3 is 16 amino acids. The V gene end was trimmed by 4 bases and the J gene end by 6 bases; junction bases not matched to a gene: 7. CDR3 nucleotide sequence: TGTGCCAGTAGTAACGACAGGGGGAGTCTTAATTCACCCCTCCACTTT. This encodes CASSNDRGSLNSPLHF.

CDR3 protein: CASSANPTGGRGGYTF. DNA for the CDR3: TGTGCCAGCAGTGCGAACCCGACAGGGGGGCGAGGTGGCTACACCTTC. The rearrangement joins TRBV6-4 to TRBJ1-2, with TRBD1 matching over 9 bases. CDR1 is MRHNA and CDR2 is SNTAGT in the germline V gene. V was pared by 4 bases and J by 7 bases, with 13 bases of the junction left unmatched. This CDR3 has 16 residues.

There are a few counts of this clone. This rearrangement joins TRBV14 to TRBJ2-1, with D perhaps TRBD1 (6 bases). The CDR3 length is 14 residues. CDR1 is SGHDN and CDR2 is FVKESK in the germline V gene. Trimming shortened V by 4 bases and J by 3 bases, and 10 bases separated the two germline ends. DNA of the CDR3: TGTGCCAGCAGCCGGGGGCGGAGCTACAATGAGCAGTTCTTC. Translating it yields CASSRGRSYNEQFF.

This clone was picked up a small number of times. The chain combines TRBV30 with TRBJ1-1, with D perhaps matching TRBD1 (6 bases). Germline V gene lookup returns CDR1 GTSNPN and CDR2 SVGIG (reference sequence). The V gene lost 0 bases and the J gene lost 0 bases, with 20 bases spanning the gap. The CDR3 has 18 amino acids. DNA for the CDR3: TGTGCCTGGAGTGTACAAGTTCGCAGGGACACCCTGAACACTGAAGCTTTCTTT. It encodes CAWSVQVRRDTLNTEAFF.